The table lists the clone carrying this T cell receptor (beta chain) with a count of one. Its antigen is not identified. The data were produced by immunoSEQ multiplex PCR, yet TCRdb's version contains in-frame clones alone and is incomplete. The sample lists 250,000 to 350,000 clones, about nine tenths occurring once. The source of the sample is a study of cytomegalovirus exposure and HLA in healthy donors. Broader study findings: The authors enumerated around 150 TCR beta chains as linked to cytomegalovirus. Reports indicated that the classifier achieved high specificity and sensitivity in diagnosing cytomegalovirus status. CMV antigen specificity was confirmed in vitro for a few CMV-associated chains. Most sequenced TCRs were rare (though some public TCRs occurred in many donors).

After removal of 6 bases from V and 2 bases from J, the junction contained 6 bases not matched to a gene. The CDR3 sequence is 14 residues long. CDR1 MDHEN and CDR2 SYDVKM come from the germline V gene. Source material: PBMCs. The clonotype originates from a woman aged 18-29 years in good health and CMV-seronegative. The rearrangement uses TRBV28 and TRBJ2-7, with TRBD1 identical over 8 bases. CDR3 in amino acids: CASSQTGGPYEQYF. CDR3 bases: TGTGCCAGCAGCCAAACAGGGGGACCCTACGAGCAGTACTTC.